This is a list of T cell receptor beta chains from one sample in a study of early stage breast cancer tumors. Sequencing used immunoSEQ multiplex PCR; TCRdb keeps in-frame clones, though not all of them. This sample yields about 46,000 clones, of which 78% are seen a single time; roughly 3.5% belongs to the top ten. The sample comprised blood. These receptors originate from a person aged 40 to 49 with breast cancer. The conserved cysteine and the conserved F or W are not part of the CDR3 here.

v_call	j_call	cdr3_aa
TRBV6-1	TRBJ2-1	ASSLLAGGGDEQF
TRBV25-1	TRBJ1-3	ASSDLGLAGNTIY
TRBV6-4	TRBJ1-2	ASSPTRGSYYGYT
TRBV7-9	TRBJ2-2	ASSQLPGRGSGTGELF
TRBV6-6	TRBJ2-1	ASSPYNGEQF
TRBV7-6	TRBJ2-1	ASSLAQEQF
TRBV19	TRBJ2-1	ASSRGLAGGPGSYNEQF
TRBV5-1	TRBJ2-1	ASSYSAGANEQF
TRBV9	TRBJ2-1	ASSALAGGRDEQF
TRBV19	TRBJ2-1	ASSPAKSSYNEQF
TRBV5-4	TRBJ2-7	ASSSAPSYEQY
TRBV5-1	TRBJ2-1	ASSLRTSQYNEQF
TRBV7-6	TRBJ2-2	ASSNGDRTAAGELF
TRBV7-3	TRBJ2-3	ASSRGQGTDTQY
TRBV10-3	TRBJ2-3	AISETGLAGGELADTQY
TRBV4-2	TRBJ1-1	ASSQRGTGNTEAF
TRBV18	TRBJ2-7	ASSPEGQRQY
TRBV5-4	TRBJ2-1	ASSPGLAVNEQF
TRBV7-2	TRBJ1-5	ASSLTGTGPQH
TRBV11-3	TRBJ2-7	ASSLGGNPYEQY
TRBV19	TRBJ2-7	ASSMRENEQY
TRBV15	TRBJ2-7	ATSTRAGGGYEQY
TRBV7-9	TRBJ2-3	ASSLTSGRSTDTQY
TRBV5-5	TRBJ1-2	ASSLIQGAHYGYT
TRBV30	TRBJ1-5	AWSTGTSNQPQH
TRBV19	TRBJ1-1	ASSYRQANTEAF
TRBV5-1	TRBJ2-7	ASTRTSGSYEQY
TRBV18	TRBJ2-7	ASSPPASATNYEQY